This T cell receptor (beta chain) was retrieved from a study of blood T cell repertoires in COVID-19. At the level of the study: Sites in the United States, Italy and Spain provided acute and convalescent COVID-19 samples. PBMCs, B-cell-depleted T cells, or T cells were the source of the cDNA or gDNA that made up the material.

The CDR3 is made up of 16 amino acids. V lost 0 bases to trimming and J lost 0 bases, with 6 bases between them. Germline V CDR1 and CDR2: SGHTA, FQGNSA. In the original processing: Amplification of reference gene primers provided the estimated nucleated cell counts. Clones were read by immunoSEQ multiplex PCR, and TCRdb kept only the in-frame ones, dropping some. The V and J calls and the clone size are those of that table, but D and trimming were determined from the DNA. The sample carries some 65,000 clones, around 74% recorded once. The TCR comes from a woman aged 80 or older with acute or convalescent COVID-19. The gene calls are TRBV7-2 and TRBJ2-6, with D unresolved. The sample was peripheral blood. This CDR3 reads CASSLASGSGANVLTF. CDR3 DNA: TGTGCCAGCAGCTTAGCGTCCGGCTCTGGGGCCAACGTCCTGACTTTC.